This T cell receptor (beta chain) was captured in a study of Ad26.COV2.S vaccination and SARS-CoV-2 variants. Produced via immunoSEQ multiplex PCR; TCRdb's table is partial and in-frame only. The sample includes 350,000 to 400,000 clones, 88% seen only once; the top ten take about 3.6%. With V trimmed by 6 bases and J by 4 bases, 9 bases remained unmatched. The CDR3 runs to 15 residues. The germline gives CDR1 LGHNT, CDR2 FRNRAP. Noted treatment: around 19 received Ad26.COV2.S at low or high dose, single or two shots; roughly 5 received placebo; per-sample allocation not given. Sampling took place 63 days after the first vaccine or placebo injection.

The clonotype comes from a person between 18 and 65 years old who received the Ad26.COV2.S COVID-19 vaccine or a placebo. This specimen was peripheral blood, taken in a trial of Ad26.COV2.S vaccine versus placebo. The chain joins TRBV12-5 to TRBJ2-3; 8 positions match TRBD2. The CDR3 region has the DNA TGTGCTAGTGGCGTCTACCGGGGGGGCGCAGATACGCAGTATTTT. Translating gives CASGVYRGGADTQYF. The full variable domain, its missing parts supplied by reference TRBV12-5 and TRBJ2-3, is DARVTQTPRHKVTEMGQEVTMRCQPILGHNTVFWYRQTMMQGLELLAYFRNRAPLDDSGMPKDRFSAEMPDATLATLKIQPSEPRDSAVYFCASGVYRGGADTQYFGPGTRLTVL.